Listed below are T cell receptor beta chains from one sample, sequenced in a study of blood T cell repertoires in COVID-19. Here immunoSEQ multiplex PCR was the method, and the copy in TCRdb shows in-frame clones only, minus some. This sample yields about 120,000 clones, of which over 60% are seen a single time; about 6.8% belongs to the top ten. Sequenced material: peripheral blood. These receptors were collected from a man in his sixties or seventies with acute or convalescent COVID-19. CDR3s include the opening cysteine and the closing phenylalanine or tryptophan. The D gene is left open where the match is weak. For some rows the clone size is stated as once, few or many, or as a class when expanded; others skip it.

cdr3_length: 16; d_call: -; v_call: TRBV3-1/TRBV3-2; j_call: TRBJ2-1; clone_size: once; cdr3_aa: CASSQVTLGRGNEQFF; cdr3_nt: TGTGCCAGCAGCCAAGTCACACTAGGGCGGGGCAATGAGCAGTTCTTC
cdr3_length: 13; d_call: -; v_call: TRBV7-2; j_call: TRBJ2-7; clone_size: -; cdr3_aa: CASSSRGTYEQYF; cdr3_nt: TGTGCCAGCAGCTCCCGCGGCACCTACGAGCAGTACTTC
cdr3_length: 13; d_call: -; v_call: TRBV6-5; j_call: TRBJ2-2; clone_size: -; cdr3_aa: CASSRDYTGELFF; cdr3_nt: TGTGCCAGCAGTCGAGATTACACCGGGGAGCTGTTTTTT
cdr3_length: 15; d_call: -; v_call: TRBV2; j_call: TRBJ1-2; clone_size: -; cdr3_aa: CASSEITWAGNGYTF; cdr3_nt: TGTGCCAGCAGTGAAATCACTTGGGCGGGCAATGGCTACACCTTC
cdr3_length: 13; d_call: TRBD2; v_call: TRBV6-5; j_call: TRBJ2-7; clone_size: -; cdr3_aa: CASSYSGRYEQYF; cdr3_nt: TGTGCCAGCAGTTACAGCGGGAGGTACGAGCAGTACTTC
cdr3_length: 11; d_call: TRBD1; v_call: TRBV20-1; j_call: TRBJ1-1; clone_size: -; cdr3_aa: CSARKQGGAFF; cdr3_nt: TGCAGTGCTAGGAAACAGGGGGGAGCTTTCTTT
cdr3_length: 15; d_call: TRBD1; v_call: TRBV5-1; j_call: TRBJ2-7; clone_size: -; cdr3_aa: CASSSWTGLSYEQYF; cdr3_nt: TGCGCCAGCAGCTCCTGGACAGGTCTTTCCTACGAGCAGTACTTC
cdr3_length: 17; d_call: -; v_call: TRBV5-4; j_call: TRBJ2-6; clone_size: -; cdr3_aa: CASSIQGVFSGANVLTF; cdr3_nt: TGTGCCAGCAGCATACAGGGAGTTTTCTCTGGGGCCAACGTCCTGACTTTC
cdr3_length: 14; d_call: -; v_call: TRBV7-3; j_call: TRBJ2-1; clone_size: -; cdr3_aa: CASSPRGSYNEQFF; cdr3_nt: TGTGCCAGCAGCCCCCGGGGATCCTACAATGAGCAGTTCTTC
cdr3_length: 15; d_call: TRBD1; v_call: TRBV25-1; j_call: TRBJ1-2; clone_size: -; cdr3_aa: CASSELAGGAYGYTF; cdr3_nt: TGTGCCAGCAGTGAATTGGCAGGGGGCGCCTATGGCTACACCTTC
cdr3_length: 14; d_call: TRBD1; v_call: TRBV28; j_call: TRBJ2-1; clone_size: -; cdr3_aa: CASSPGGFYNEQFF; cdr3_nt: TGTGCCAGCAGTCCAGGGGGCTTTTACAATGAGCAGTTCTTC
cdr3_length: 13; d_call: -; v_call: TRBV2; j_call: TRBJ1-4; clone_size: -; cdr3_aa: CASSGTDGEKLFF; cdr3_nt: TGTGCCAGCAGTGGGACAGATGGCGAAAAACTGTTTTTT
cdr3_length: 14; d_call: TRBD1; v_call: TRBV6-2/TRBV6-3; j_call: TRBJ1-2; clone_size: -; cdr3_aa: CASSRDSTNYGYTF; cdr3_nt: TGTGCCAGCAGCCGGGACAGCACTAACTATGGCTACACCTTC
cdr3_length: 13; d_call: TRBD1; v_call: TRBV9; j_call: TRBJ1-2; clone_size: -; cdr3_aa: CASSGQGASGYTF; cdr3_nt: TGTGCCAGCAGCGGCCAGGGGGCCAGTGGCTACACCTTC
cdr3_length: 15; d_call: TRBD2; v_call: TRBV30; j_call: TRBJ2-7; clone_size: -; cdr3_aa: CAWSAPLAGAYEQYF; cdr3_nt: TGTGCCTGGAGTGCCCCCTTAGCGGGGGCCTACGAGCAGTACTTC
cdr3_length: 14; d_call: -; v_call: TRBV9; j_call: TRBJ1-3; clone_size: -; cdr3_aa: CASSVEIHGNTIYF; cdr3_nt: TGTGCCAGCAGCGTTGAGATTCATGGAAACACCATATATTTT
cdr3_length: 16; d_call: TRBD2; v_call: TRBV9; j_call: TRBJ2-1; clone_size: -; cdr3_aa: CASSVSGAGASNEQFF; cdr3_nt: TGTGCCAGCAGCGTATCGGGAGCGGGGGCCTCCAATGAGCAGTTCTTC
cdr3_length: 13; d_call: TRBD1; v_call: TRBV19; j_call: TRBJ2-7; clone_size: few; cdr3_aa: CASATTGGHEQYF; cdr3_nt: TGTGCCAGTGCGACGACAGGGGGGCACGAGCAGTACTTC
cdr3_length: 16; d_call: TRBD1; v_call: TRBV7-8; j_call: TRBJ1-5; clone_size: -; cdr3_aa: CASSLEGDRENQPQHF; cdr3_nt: TGTGCCAGCAGCTTAGAGGGGGACAGGGAAAATCAGCCCCAGCATTTT
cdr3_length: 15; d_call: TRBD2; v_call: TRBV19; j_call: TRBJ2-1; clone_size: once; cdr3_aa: CASSIFTGGTNEQFF; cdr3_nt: TGTGCCAGTAGTATTTTTACGGGGGGGACGAATGAGCAGTTCTTC
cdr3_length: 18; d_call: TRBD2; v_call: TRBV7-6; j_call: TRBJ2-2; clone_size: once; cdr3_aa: CASSLVAGGPLNTGELFF; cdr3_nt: TGTGCCAGCAGCTTAGTTGCGGGGGGGCCGCTGAACACCGGGGAGCTGTTTTTT
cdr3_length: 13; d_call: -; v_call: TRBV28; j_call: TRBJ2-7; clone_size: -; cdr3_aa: CASSAGISYEQYF; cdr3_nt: TGTGCCAGCAGTGCAGGGATCTCCTACGAGCAGTACTTC
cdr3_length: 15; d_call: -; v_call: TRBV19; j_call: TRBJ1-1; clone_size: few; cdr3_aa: CASSIEAAERGEAFF; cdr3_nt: TGTGCCAGTAGTATAGAGGCCGCAGAAAGAGGTGAAGCTTTCTTT
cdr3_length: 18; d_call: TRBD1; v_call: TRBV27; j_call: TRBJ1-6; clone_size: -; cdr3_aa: CASSLDRDASSYNSPLHF; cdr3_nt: TGTGCCAGCAGTTTGGACAGGGATGCCAGCTCCTATAATTCACCCCTCCACTTT
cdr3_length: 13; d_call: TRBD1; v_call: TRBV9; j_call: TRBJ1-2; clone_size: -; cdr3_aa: CASSKRDSPTYTF; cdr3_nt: TGTGCCAGCAGCAAACGGGACAGCCCTACCTACACCTTC
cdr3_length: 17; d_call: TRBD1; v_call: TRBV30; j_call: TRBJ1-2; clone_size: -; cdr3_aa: CACLSGTGTVYNYGYTF; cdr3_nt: TGTGCCTGCCTTTCCGGGACAGGGACTGTATATAACTATGGCTACACCTTC
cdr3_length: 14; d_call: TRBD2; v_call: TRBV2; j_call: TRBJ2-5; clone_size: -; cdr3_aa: CASTPSGTTKTQYF; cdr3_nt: TGTGCCAGCACCCCTAGCGGCACAACCAAGACCCAGTACTTC
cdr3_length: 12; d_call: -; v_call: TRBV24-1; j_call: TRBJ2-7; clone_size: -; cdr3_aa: CATKRDYYEQYF; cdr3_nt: TGTGCCACCAAGAGGGATTACTACGAGCAGTACTTC
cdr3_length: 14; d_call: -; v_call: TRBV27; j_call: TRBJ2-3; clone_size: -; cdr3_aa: CASSLSAGTDTQYF; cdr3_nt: TGTGCCAGCAGTTTATCGGCGGGCACAGATACGCAGTATTTT
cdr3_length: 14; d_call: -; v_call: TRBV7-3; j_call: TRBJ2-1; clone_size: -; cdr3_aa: CASSQGDFYNEQFF; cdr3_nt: TGTGCCAGCAGCCAGGGGGACTTCTACAATGAGCAGTTCTTC
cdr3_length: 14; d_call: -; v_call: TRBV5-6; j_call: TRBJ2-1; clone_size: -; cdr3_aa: CASSTGGRVNEQFF; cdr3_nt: TGTGCCAGCAGCACCGGAGGTCGGGTCAATGAGCAGTTCTTC
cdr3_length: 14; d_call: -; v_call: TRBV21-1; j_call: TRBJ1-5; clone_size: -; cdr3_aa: CASTLYRGSQPQHF; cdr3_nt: TGTGCCAGCACCCTTTACAGGGGATCTCAGCCCCAGCATTTT
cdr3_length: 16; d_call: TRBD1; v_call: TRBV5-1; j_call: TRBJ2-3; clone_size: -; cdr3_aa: CASSLGDRGRGDTQYF; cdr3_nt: TGCGCCAGCAGCTTGGGTGACAGGGGGCGAGGTGATACGCAGTATTTT
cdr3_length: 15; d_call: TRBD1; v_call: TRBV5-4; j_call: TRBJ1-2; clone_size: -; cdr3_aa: CASTSPTGFINGYTF; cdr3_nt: TGTGCCAGCACCTCTCCGACAGGGTTCATCAATGGCTACACCTTC
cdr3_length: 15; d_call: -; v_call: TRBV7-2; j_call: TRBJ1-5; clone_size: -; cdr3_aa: CASSFQGSSNQPQHF; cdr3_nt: TGTGCCAGCAGCTTTCAGGGTTCGAGCAATCAGCCCCAGCATTTT
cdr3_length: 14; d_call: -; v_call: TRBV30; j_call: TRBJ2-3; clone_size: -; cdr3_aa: CAWSSGGAGDTQYF; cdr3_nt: TGTGCCTGGAGTTCTGGGGGCGCGGGCGATACGCAGTATTTT
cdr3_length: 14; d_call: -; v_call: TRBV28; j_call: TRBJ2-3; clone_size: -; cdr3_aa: CASTAGQITDTQYF; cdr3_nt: TGTGCCAGTACCGCGGGGCAGATCACAGATACGCAGTATTTT
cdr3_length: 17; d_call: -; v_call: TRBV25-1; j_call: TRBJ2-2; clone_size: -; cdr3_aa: CASSGGWGGKNTGELFF; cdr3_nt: TGTGCCAGCAGTGGCGGCTGGGGAGGCAAGAACACCGGGGAGCTGTTTTTT
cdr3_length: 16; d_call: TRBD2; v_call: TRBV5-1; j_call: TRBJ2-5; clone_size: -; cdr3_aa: CASSPGLATGQETQYF; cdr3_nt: TGCGCCAGCAGCCCGGGACTAGCGACGGGCCAAGAGACCCAGTACTTC
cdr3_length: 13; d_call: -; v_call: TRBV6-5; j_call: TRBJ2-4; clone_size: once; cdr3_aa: CASKVTRLDIQYF; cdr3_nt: TGTGCCAGCAAGGTGACTAGATTGGACATTCAGTACTTC
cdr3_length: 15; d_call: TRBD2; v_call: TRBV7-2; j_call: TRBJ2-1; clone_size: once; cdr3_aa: CASSWGTSGRPEQFF; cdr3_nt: TGTGCCAGCAGTTGGGGGACTAGCGGGAGACCTGAGCAGTTCTTC
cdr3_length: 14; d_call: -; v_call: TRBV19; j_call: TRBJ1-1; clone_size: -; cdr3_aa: CASKNSALSSEAFF; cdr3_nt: TGTGCCAGTAAAAACTCCGCACTCTCCTCTGAAGCTTTCTTT
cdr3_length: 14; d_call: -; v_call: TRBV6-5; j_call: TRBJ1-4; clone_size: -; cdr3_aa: CASSLHATNEKLFF; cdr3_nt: TGTGCCAGCAGTTTACATGCAACTAATGAAAAACTGTTTTTT
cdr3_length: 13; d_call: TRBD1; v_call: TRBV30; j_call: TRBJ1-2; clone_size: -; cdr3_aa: CAWGGQINYGYTF; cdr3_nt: TGTGCCTGGGGGGGACAGATAAACTATGGCTACACCTTC
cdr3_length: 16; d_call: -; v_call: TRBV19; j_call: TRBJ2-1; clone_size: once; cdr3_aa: CASSIVTGVSYNEQFF; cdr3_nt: TGTGCCAGTAGTATCGTTACGGGAGTGTCCTACAATGAGCAGTTCTTC
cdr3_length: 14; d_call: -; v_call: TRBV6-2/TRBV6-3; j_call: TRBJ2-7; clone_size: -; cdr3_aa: CASSLVAHKGEQYF; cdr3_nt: TGTGCCAGCAGCCTAGTAGCGCATAAAGGCGAGCAGTACTTC
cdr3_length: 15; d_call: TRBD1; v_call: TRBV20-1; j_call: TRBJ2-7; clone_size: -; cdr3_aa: CSASARQGVSDEQYF; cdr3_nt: TGCAGTGCTAGTGCTCGACAGGGCGTTTCGGACGAGCAGTACTTC